One and the same sample provided the 27 T cell receptor beta chains below, sequenced in a study of T cell repertoires in cytomegalovirus infection (dated by TCRdb to about 2019). Sequencing used an Illumina HiSeq 1500. TCRdb itself trimmed the public reads at Q25 with fastp, ran MiXCR and retained productive beta chains. Duplicate CDR3 protein sequences are folded into a single record with the most common DNA and genes. A total of around 450,000 distinct CDR3 sequences appear in this sample, roughly 31% of them only once. Approximately 13% of the sample is held by the ten biggest clonotypes. Sequenced input: PBMCs. All receptors derive from a human donor in good health (CMV status not recorded). Some clones in this sample may be carry-over from other donors' samples.

This CDR3 reads CASSSGGKGAGELFF. In DNA form, the CDR3 reads TGTGCCAGCAGCAGCGGGGGGAAAGGGGCCGGGGAGCTGTTTTTT. V usage is TRBV11-2 and J usage is TRBJ2-2; 9 nucleotides match TRBD2. The V gene's germline CDR1 is SGHAT and CDR2 FQNNGV. The V segment lost 5 bases and the J segment 6 bases; nucleotides outside the gene matches: 7. The CDR3 extends over 15 amino acids.

The chain has TRBV27 and TRBJ2-1; D remains ambiguous. CDR3 length equals 14 residues. Trimming pared 5 bases from V and 3 bases from J, leaving 11 bases between. Germline CDR1 and CDR2: MNHEY and SMNVEV (reference sequence). In DNA, the CDR3 is TGTGCCAGCAGTCTGCAGGCCTTCTACAATGAGCAGTTCTTC. Its protein is CASSLQAFYNEQFF.

This clonotype was seen a handful of times. The chain employs TRBV4-2 and TRBJ2-5; 11 nucleotides agree with TRBD2. The CDR3 length is 17 residues. V shed 1 base, J shed 2 bases, and the junction held 6 bases outside the gene matches. From germline, CDR1 is LGHNA and CDR2 YNFKEQ. As DNA, the CDR3 is TGTGCCAGCAGCCAAGCCCTAGCGGGGGGATGGCAAGAGACCCAGTACTTC. Its protein product is CASSQALAGGWQETQYF.

V is TRBV4-1 and J is TRBJ1-5; tentatively, D is TRBD1 (5 bases). The V end lost 3 bases, the J end lost 1 base, and 13 bases lay between the germline ends. Germline V lookup: CDR1 MGHRA, CDR2 YSYEKL. The CDR3 length is 16 residues. The CDR3 reads CASSQGPWDSNQPQHF. CDR3 in DNA: TGCGCCAGCAGCCAGGGCCCGTGGGACAGCAATCAGCCCCAGCATTTT.

The table lists this clonotype with a few counts. The rearrangement uses TRBV7-9 and TRBJ2-7; 13 nucleotides align to TRBD2. CDR1 is SEHNR, CDR2 FQNEAQ, per germline (reference sequence). The ends lost 5 bases at V and 6 bases at J; junction bases unmatched: 7. This CDR3 is 15 amino acids long. The CDR3 DNA follows: TGTGCCAGCAGCCCCACGACTAGCGGGGGGCGCGAGCAGTACTTC. Residues: CASSPTTSGGREQYF. Complete variable domain (other parts from reference TRBV7-9 and TRBJ2-7): DTGVSQNPRHKITKRGQNVTFRCDPISEHNRLYWYRQTLGQGPEFLTYFQNEAQLEKSRLLSDRFSAERPKGSFSTLEIQRTEQGDSAMYLCASSPTTSGGREQYFGPGTRLTVT.

The rearrangement joins TRBV12-3 or TRBV12-4 to TRBJ2-7; 9 bases are shared with TRBD1. V trimming: 5 bases; J trimming: 4 bases; junction bases outside the gene matches: 12. The CDR3 length is 16 residues. CDR3 bases: TGTGCCAGCAGTCCCCACCAACAGGGGGCTGTGTACGAGCAGTACTTC. Amino acid sequence: CASSPHQQGAVYEQYF.

This clonotype was found many times. The chain joins TRBV7-2 to TRBJ2-2, with 8 bases lining up with TRBD1. With 5 bases clipped from V and 3 bases from J, the junction kept 5 bases outside the gene matches. The CDR3 extends over 15 amino acids. Germline assignment: CDR1 SGHTA and CDR2 FQGNSA. The CDR3 region is CASSLGTGHTGELFF. The CDR3 DNA is TGTGCCAGCAGCCTAGGGACAGGTCACACCGGGGAGCTGTTTTTT. Together with reference TRBV7-2 and TRBJ2-2, the CDR3 gives the full variable domain: GAGVSQSPSNKVTEKGKDVELRCDPISGHTALYWYRQSLGQGLEFLIYFQGNSAPDKSGLPSDRFSAERTGGSVSTLTIQRTQQEDSAVYLCASSLGTGHTGELFFGEGSRLTVL.

In its sample, this clonotype was seen many times. This chain joins TRBV7-2 and TRBJ2-4; 7 nucleotides line up with TRBD2. The germline V gene encodes CDR1 SGHTA and CDR2 FQGNSA. This CDR3 comprises 14 residues. Germline trimming cut 3 bases from V and 8 bases from J; bases unmatched to any gene: 7. The CDR3 sequence: CASSFVQAGDIQYF. The CDR3 region has the DNA TGTGCCAGCAGCTTTGTCCAGGCGGGGGACATTCAGTACTTC.

This clonotype was seen a single time. The chain carries TRBV12-3 or TRBV12-4 and TRBJ1-5; 9 nucleotides align to TRBD1. J was trimmed by 6 bases and V by 4 bases; bases with no gene match: 10. The CDR3 spans 16 residues. CDR3 nucleotides: TGTGCCAGCAGTTGGGGACAGGGCAGGGTCGGTCAGCCCCAGCATTTT. It encodes CASSWGQGRVGQPQHF.

V gene TRBV5-6 combines with J gene TRBJ2-3, with 7 bases aligning to TRBD2. The germline CDR1 and CDR2 sequences are SGHDT and YYEEEE. This CDR3 has 15 amino acids. The junction had 7 bases not matched to a gene; V was cut back by 4 bases and J by 2 bases. The CDR3 region is CASSPTSLPTDTQYF. The CDR3 coding sequence is TGTGCCAGCAGCCCGACTAGCCTACCCACAGATACGCAGTATTTT.

This clonotype has a handful of counts. V usage is TRBV27 and J usage is TRBJ2-6; D unclear. V gave up 0 bases and J gave up 0 bases, with 6 bases separating them. Germline V gives CDR1 MNHEY, CDR2 SMNVEV (reference sequence). CDR3 length: 16 residues. CDR3 protein: CASSLSPYSGANVLTF. The CDR3, as DNA: TGTGCCAGCAGTTTATCGCCGTACTCTGGGGCCAACGTCCTGACTTTC.

This chain uses TRBV7-2 with TRBJ2-1, with TRBD1 as a possible D gene (6 bases). Between the trimmed V and J ends, which lost 4 bases and 0 bases, there was a span of 13 bases. This CDR3 has 16 residues. Per the germline V gene, CDR1 is SGHTA and CDR2 is FQGNSA. The CDR3 here is CASSWTRGSSYNEQFF. The CDR3 DNA reads TGTGCCAGCAGCTGGACCAGGGGCAGCTCCTACAATGAGCAGTTCTTC.

This clonotype was observed at least ten times. The V and J genes are TRBV12-3 or TRBV12-4 and TRBJ2-7; 9 positions match TRBD1. The CDR3 contains 14 residues. V lost 4 bases to trimming and J lost 4 bases; unmatched junction nucleotides: 5. CDR3 coding DNA: TGTGCCAGCAGTTCCGACAGGGGGGGTTACGAGCAGTACTTC. Translating gives CASSSDRGGYEQYF.

Details on this clonotype: A junction end diverges from the germline sequence, so it may reflect a read error. V is TRBV19 and J is TRBJ2-1, with D possibly TRBD2 on 6 matching bases. The CDR3 consists of 14 residues. In germline, CDR1 is LNHDA, CDR2 SQIVND (reference sequence). This CDR3 is CASRTWDSYNEPFF. The CDR3 DNA reads as TGTGCCAGTCGGACTTGGGACTCCTACAATGAGCCGTTCTTC.

This clonotype came up once. The conserved closing phenylalanine or tryptophan is absent in this CDR3, likely reflecting a read error. The DNA is left out, because the CDR3 cannot be placed on it with certainty; the CDR3 is given as TCRdb lists it. This sequence joins TRBV11-1 and TRBJ1-1; the table names TRBD1, a call not compared with the DNA. Germline V gives CDR1 SGHAT, CDR2 FQDESV (reference sequence). The CDR3 sequence runs 15 residues, both termini included. The CDR3 sequence is CASSLGGQLNTEAFL.

As regards this clonotype: A much larger clone sits a single nucleotide away, making a read error possible. The rearrangement joins TRBV7-2 to TRBJ2-7, with D uncertain. From germline, CDR1 is SGHTA and CDR2 FQGNSA. The CDR3 runs 11 residues. The CDR3: CDSSFLDEQYF. The CDR3 nucleotides are TGTGACAGCAGCTTCCTAGACGAGCAGTACTTC.

This clonotype has just a few counts. The chain has TRBV7-2 and TRBJ2-5; the D gene is possibly TRBD2 (5 bases). V lost 3 bases and J lost 5, with 16 bases in between. The CDR3 consists of 15 residues. Germline V gives CDR1 SGHTA, CDR2 FQGNSA. Here the CDR3 reads CASSFSQRRYETQYF. CDR3 nucleotides: TGTGCCAGCAGCTTCTCCCAGCGGCGGTATGAGACCCAGTACTTC.

The J gene is TRBJ2-7, the V gene TRBV5-4; D unresolved. CDR1 is SGHNT and CDR2 is YYREEE in the germline V gene (reference sequence). The CDR3 is 14 residues long. Trimming left V 4 bases short and J 0 bases short, with 11 bases between. CDR3 in DNA: TGTGCCAGCAGCCCCTCTCGAGGCTCCTACGAGCAGTACTTC. It encodes CASSPSRGSYEQYF. Using reference TRBV5-4 and TRBJ2-7 for the parts outside the CDR3, the full variable domain is ETGVTQSPTHLIKTRGQQVTLRCSSQSGHNTVSWYQQALGQGPQFIFQYYREEENGRGNFPPRFSGLQFPNYSSELNVNALELDDSALYLCASSPSRGSYEQYFGPGTRLTVT.

There are many counts of this clonotype. This chain links TRBV7-2 with TRBJ1-1, with a weak D call TRBD1 (5 bases). V lost 0 bases, J lost 0 bases, and 8 bases lay in between. The V gene's germline CDR1 is SGHTA and CDR2 FQGNSA. This CDR3 is built from 15 residues. Written as DNA, the CDR3 is TGTGCCAGCAGCTTAGCGCAGGGATTGAACACTGAAGCTTTCTTT. This encodes CASSLAQGLNTEAFF.

This clonotype was observed a handful of times. Here the CDR3 reads CSGAGLLNTEAFF. The CDR3 DNA is TGCAGCGGTGCAGGACTACTGAACACTGAAGCTTTCTTT. This sequence joins TRBV29-1 and TRBJ1-1; D gene unclear. The CDR3 has 13 amino acids. Germline-derived CDR1 and CDR2 are SQVTM and ANQGSEA. V lost 7 bases to trimming and J lost 0 bases, with 12 bases between them.

As to this clonotype: One end of the junction varies from germline; a read error may be responsible. The chain uses TRBV29-1 and TRBJ1-5; D uncertain. This CDR3 has 13 amino acids. The germline gives CDR1 SQVTM, CDR2 ANQGSEA. The CDR3 bases are TGCAGCGTTGGGCCTTCCCCCAATCGGCCCCAGCATTTT. Translation gives CSVGPSPNRPQHF.

The chain carries TRBV7-2 and TRBJ2-7; D is possibly TRBD2 (6 bases). CDR1 SGHTA and CDR2 FQGNSA come from the germline V gene. CDR3 length: 19 amino acids. The V gene lost 5 bases and the J gene lost 0 bases, with 26 bases spanning the gap. CDR3 residues: CASSMTHWTIGASSYEQYF. As DNA, the CDR3 is TGTGCCAGCAGCATGACGCACTGGACTATCGGGGCCAGCTCCTACGAGCAGTACTTC.

Concerning this clonotype itself: A junction end diverges from the germline sequence, so it may reflect a read error. The genes are TRBV7-9 and TRBJ2-5; 12 nucleotides match TRBD1. This CDR3 contains 15 residues. Germline loops: CDR1 SEHNR, CDR2 FQNEAQ (reference sequence). CDR3 in amino acids: CARSSGTGGVETQYF. The CDR3 nucleotides read TGTGCCAGAAGCTCGGGGACAGGGGGCGTGGAGACCCAGTACTTC.

Only a few counts were recorded for this clonotype. The chain carries TRBV2 and TRBJ1-6; 7 bases match TRBD1. Germline CDR1 is SNHLY and CDR2 is FYNNEI. The CDR3 is made up of 15 amino acids. With V trimmed by 3 bases and J by 3 bases, 2 bases remained unmatched. CDR3 in amino acids: CASSERQGYNSPLHF. The CDR3 nucleotides are TGTGCCAGCAGTGAGAGACAGGGCTATAATTCACCCCTCCACTTT.

This sequence joins TRBV28 and TRBJ1-2; possible D gene TRBD1, 5 bases. In germline, CDR1 is MDHEN, CDR2 SYDVKM. The length of the CDR3 is 15 residues. Trimming took off 3 bases at V and 4 bases at J, with 15 bases between the two ends. CDR3 in DNA: TGTGCCAGCAGTTTGGGTTCGGGGGGGGTCTATGGCTACACCTTC. It codes for CASSLGSGGVYGYTF.

This clonotype was counted only a few times. The genes are TRBV20-1 and TRBJ1-4; unclear D gene. The germline V gene has CDR1 DFQATT and CDR2 SNEGSKA (reference sequence). The CDR3 is 15 amino acids. Trimming took 0 bases from V and 4 from J, leaving 12 bases between them. The CDR3 DNA follows: TGCAGTGCTAGAGAGGGTTCGGCGCGTAATGAAAAACTGTTTTTT. Residues: CSAREGSARNEKLFF.

This clonotype was observed a handful of times. This chain connects TRBV19 to TRBJ2-1; 12 nucleotides agree with TRBD2. V was pared by 3 bases and J by 2 bases, with 2 bases of the junction left unmatched. CDR1 and CDR2 from the germline V gene are LNHDA and SQIVND (reference sequence). The CDR3 contains 16 residues. CDR3: CASSMLAGGPYNEQFF. The CDR3 coding sequence is TGTGCCAGTAGTATGCTAGCGGGGGGGCCCTACAATGAGCAGTTCTTC.